This T cell receptor (beta chain) stems from a study of T cell repertoires in cytomegalovirus infection. Background on the study: Carrying CMV and the relevant HLA type showed in public TCR beta signatures. Study-wide results and caveats: The ex vivo response was dominated by HLA-C-restricted CMV-specific TCR beta clonotypes. Of the TCR beta families, the public ones yielded a cumulative frequency that identified carriers of CMV plus the relevant HLA.

This clonotype was observed at least ten times. Its antigen is as yet unknown. TCRdb itself ran the reads through MiXCR, one entry per CDR3 protein. The repertoire holds 200,000 to 300,000 distinct CDR3 sequences, roughly an eighth seen once, with 7.5% to 10% in the top ten. Trimming stripped 6 bases from V and 8 bases from J, with 16 bases between. CDR3 size: 14 residues. This TCR derives from a human donor in good health (CMV status not recorded). Some clones in this sample may be carry-over from other donors' samples. Sequencing was carried out using PBMCs. This rearrangement joins TRBV12-3 or TRBV12-4 to TRBJ1-4; a possible D gene is TRBD1 (5 bases). The CDR3 DNA reads TGTGCCAGCAGCCAAGACACGCGGGGCGAAAAACTGTTTTTT. It is translated as CASSQDTRGEKLFF.